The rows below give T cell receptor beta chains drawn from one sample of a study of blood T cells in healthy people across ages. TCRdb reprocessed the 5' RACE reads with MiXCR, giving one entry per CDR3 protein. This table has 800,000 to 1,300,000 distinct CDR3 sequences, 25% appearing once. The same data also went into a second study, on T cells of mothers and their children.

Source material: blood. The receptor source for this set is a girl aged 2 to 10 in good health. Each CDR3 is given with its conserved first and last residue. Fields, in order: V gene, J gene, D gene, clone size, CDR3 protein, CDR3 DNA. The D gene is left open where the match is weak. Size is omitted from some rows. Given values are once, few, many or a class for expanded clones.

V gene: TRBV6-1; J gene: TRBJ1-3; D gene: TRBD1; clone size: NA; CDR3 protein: CASSGRTGPGNTIYF; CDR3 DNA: TGTGCCAGCAGTGGTAGGACAGGGCCCGGAAACACCATATATTTT
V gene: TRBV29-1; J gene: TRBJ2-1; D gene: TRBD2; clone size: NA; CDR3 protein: CSVGRLAGGPGEQFF; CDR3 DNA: TGCAGCGTTGGAAGGCTAGCGGGAGGGCCGGGTGAGCAGTTCTTC
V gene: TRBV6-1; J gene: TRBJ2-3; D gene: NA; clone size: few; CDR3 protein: CASSEGSDTQYF; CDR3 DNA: TGTGCCAGCAGTGAGGGATCGGATACGCAGTATTTT
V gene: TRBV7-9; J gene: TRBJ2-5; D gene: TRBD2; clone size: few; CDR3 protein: CASSSFLAGPQETQYF; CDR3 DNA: TGTGCCAGCAGCTCCTTCCTAGCGGGGCCTCAAGAGACCCAGTACTTC
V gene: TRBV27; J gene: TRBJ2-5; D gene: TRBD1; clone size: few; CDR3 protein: CASSPQPTGVETQYF; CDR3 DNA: TGTGCCAGCAGTCCCCAACCGACAGGGGTAGAGACCCAGTACTTC
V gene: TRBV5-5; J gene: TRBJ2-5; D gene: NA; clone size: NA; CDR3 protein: CASSNTAGAGETQYF; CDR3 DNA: TGTGCCAGCAGCAACACCGCAGGGGCAGGGGAGACCCAGTACTTC
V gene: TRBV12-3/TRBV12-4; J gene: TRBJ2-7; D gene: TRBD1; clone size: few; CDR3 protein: CASSLTGGHEQYF; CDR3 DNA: TGTGCCAGCAGCCTGACAGGGGGCCACGAGCAGTACTTC
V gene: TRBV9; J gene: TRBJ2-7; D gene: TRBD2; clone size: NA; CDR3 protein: CASSGASGSYEQYF; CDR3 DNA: TGTGCCAGCAGCGGGGCTAGCGGATCCTACGAGCAGTACTTC
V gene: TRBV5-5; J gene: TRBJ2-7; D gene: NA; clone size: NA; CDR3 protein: CASARPPSYEQYF; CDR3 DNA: TGTGCCAGCGCGCGGCCCCCCTCCTACGAGCAGTACTTC
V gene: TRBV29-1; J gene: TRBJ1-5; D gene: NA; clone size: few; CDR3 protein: CKTSQQPQHF; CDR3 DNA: TGCAAGACTAGCCAGCAGCCCCAGCATTTT
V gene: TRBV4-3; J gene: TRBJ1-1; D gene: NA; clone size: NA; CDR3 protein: CASSLRPETDPCF; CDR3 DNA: TGCGCCAGCAGCCTGCGGCCAGAAACAGATCCCTGTTTT
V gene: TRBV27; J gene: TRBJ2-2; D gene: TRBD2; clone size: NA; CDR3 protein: CASSKREIQTGELFF; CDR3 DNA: TGTGCCAGCAGTAAGCGGGAGATTCAGACCGGGGAGCTGTTTTTT
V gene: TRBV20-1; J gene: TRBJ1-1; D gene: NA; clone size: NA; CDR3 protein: CSARDITGPNTEAFF; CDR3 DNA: TGCAGTGCTAGAGATATCACAGGGCCGAACACTGAAGCTTTCTTT
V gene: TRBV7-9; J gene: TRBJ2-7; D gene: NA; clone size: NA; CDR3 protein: CASSSQASYEQYF; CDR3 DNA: TGTGCCAGCAGCTCCCAAGCATCCTACGAGCAGTACTTC
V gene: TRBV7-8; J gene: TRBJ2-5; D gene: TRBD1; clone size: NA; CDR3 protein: CASSLRDGQAGTQYF; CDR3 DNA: TGTGCCAGCAGCTTACGGGACGGACAGGCGGGGACCCAGTACTTC
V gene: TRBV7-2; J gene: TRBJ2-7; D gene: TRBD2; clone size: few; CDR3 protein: CATGGTSGPYEQYF; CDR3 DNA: TGTGCCACCGGGGGCACTAGCGGGCCCTACGAGCAGTACTTC
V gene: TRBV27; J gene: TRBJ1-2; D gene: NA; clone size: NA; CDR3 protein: CASSLGGARGYTF; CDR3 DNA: TGTGCCAGCAGTTTGGGTGGGGCGCGGGGCTACACCTTC
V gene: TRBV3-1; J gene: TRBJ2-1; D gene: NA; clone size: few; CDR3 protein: CASSSGHEQFF; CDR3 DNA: TGTGCCAGCAGCTCAGGGCACGAGCAGTTCTTC
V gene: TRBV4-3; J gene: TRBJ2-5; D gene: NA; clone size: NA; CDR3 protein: CASSQDRDQETQYF; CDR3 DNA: TGCGCCAGCAGCCAAGATAGGGACCAAGAGACCCAGTACTTC
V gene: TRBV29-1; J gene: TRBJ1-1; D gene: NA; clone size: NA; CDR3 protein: CSVGGDAEAFF; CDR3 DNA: TGCAGCGTTGGAGGGGACGCTGAAGCTTTCTTT
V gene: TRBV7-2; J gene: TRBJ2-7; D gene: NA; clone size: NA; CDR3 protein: CASSFSPCEQYF; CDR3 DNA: TGTGCCAGCAGCTTTTCCCCATGCGAGCAGTACTTC
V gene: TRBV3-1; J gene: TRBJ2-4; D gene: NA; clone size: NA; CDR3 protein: CASSQDSAGRDIQYF; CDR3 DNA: TGTGCCAGCAGCCAAGATTCCGCAGGGAGAGACATTCAGTACTTC
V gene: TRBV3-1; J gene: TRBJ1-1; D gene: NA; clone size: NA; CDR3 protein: CASGRESEAFF; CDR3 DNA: TGTGCCAGCGGGAGGGAATCTGAAGCTTTCTTT
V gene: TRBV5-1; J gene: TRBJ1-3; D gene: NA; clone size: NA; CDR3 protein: CASSLGAGNTIYF; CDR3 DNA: TGCGCCAGCAGCTTGGGGGCTGGAAACACCATATATTTT
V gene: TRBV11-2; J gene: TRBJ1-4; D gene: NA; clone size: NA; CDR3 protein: CASSLEVGSFRKLFF; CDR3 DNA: TGTGCCAGCAGCTTAGAAGTCGGGAGTTTCCGAAAACTGTTTTTT
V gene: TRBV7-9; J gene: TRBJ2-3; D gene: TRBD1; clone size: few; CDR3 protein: CASLPGQGVDTQYF; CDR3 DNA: TGTGCCAGCCTTCCGGGACAGGGAGTGGATACGCAGTATTTT
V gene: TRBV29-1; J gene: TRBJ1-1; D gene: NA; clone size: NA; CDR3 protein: CSADHGGGTEAFF; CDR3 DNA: TGCAGCGCCGATCACGGAGGGGGGACTGAAGCTTTCTTT
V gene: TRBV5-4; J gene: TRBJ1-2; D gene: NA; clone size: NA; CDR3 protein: CASSLVADYTF; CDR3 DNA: TGTGCCAGCAGCTTGGTGGCGGACTACACCTTC
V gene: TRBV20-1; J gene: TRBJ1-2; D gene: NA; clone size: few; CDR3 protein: CSARVPSLGPVNGYTF; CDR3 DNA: TGCAGTGCTAGAGTGCCCTCCCTAGGGCCCGTCAATGGCTACACCTTC
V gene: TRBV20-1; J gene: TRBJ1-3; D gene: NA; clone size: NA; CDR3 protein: CSASQSSGNTIYF; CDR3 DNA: TGCAGTGCATCTCAAAGCTCTGGAAACACCATATATTTT
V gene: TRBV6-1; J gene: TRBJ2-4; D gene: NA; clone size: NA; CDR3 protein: CASSAAGVAKNIQYF; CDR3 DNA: TGTGCCAGCAGTGCTGCAGGAGTAGCCAAAAACATTCAGTACTTC
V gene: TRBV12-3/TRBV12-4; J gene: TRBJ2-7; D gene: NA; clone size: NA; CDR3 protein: CASSADGPYEQYF; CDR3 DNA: TGTGCCAGCAGCGCGGACGGGCCCTACGAGCAGTACTTC
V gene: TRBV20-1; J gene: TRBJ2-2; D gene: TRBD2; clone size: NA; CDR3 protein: CSASLSGRNTGELFF; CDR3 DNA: TGCAGTGCTTCCCTTAGCGGGAGAAACACCGGGGAGCTGTTTTTT
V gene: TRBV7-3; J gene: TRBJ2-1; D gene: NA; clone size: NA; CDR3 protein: CASSFTASYNEQFF; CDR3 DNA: TGTGCCAGCAGCTTCACGGCCAGTTACAATGAGCAGTTCTTC
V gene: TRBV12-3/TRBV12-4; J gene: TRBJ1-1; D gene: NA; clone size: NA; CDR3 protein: CASSSSLQDMNTEAFF; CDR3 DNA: TGTGCCAGCAGTTCGAGTTTACAGGACATGAACACTGAAGCTTTCTTT
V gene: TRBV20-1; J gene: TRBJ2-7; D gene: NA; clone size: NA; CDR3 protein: CSARDYSDPYEQYF; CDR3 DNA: TGCAGTGCTAGAGATTATTCTGATCCCTACGAGCAGTACTTC
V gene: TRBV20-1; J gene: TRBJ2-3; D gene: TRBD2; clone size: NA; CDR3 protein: CSARTSDPDTQYF; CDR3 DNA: TGCAGTGCTAGGACTAGCGATCCAGATACGCAGTATTTT
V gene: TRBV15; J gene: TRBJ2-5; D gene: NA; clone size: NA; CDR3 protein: CATSREVRYTQYF; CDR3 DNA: TGTGCCACCAGCAGAGAGGTTAGGTACACCCAGTACTTC
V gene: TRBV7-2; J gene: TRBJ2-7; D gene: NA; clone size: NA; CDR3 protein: CASSLLNGGVYEQYF; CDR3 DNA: TGTGCCAGCAGCTTACTTAACGGCGGGGTCTACGAGCAGTACTTC
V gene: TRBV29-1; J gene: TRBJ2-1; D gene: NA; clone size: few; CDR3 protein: CSVELRVNEQFF; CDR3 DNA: TGCAGCGTTGAATTAAGGGTAAATGAGCAGTTCTTC
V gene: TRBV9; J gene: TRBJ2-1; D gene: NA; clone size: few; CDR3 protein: CASSGRHTSDEQFF; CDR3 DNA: TGTGCCAGCAGCGGGCGACATACATCAGATGAGCAGTTCTTC
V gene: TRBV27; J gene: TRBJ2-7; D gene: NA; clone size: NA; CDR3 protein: CASSFWGSDRPYEQYF; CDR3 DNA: TGTGCCAGCAGTTTCTGGGGTTCAGACAGACCCTACGAGCAGTACTTC
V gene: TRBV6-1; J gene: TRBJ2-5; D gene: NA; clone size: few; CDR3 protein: CASSRDSSVEETQYF; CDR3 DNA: TGTGCCAGCAGTCGGGACTCTTCAGTCGAAGAGACCCAGTACTTC
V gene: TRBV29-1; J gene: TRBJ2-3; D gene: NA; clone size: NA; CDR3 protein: CSVQPKDTQYF; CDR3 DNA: TGCAGCGTTCAGCCCAAAGATACGCAGTATTTT
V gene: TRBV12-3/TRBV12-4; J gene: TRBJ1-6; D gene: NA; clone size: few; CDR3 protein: CASSFKAPEPLHF; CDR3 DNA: TGTGCCAGCAGTTTCAAAGCCCCGGAACCCCTCCACTTT
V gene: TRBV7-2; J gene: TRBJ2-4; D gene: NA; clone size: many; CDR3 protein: CASSLAAGYAKNIQYF; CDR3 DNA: TGTGCCAGCAGCTTAGCGGCGGGCTACGCCAAAAACATTCAGTACTTC
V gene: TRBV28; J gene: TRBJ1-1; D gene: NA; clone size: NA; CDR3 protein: CASSLRERAYTEAFF; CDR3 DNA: TGTGCCAGCAGCCTCCGAGAGCGCGCATATACTGAAGCTTTCTTT
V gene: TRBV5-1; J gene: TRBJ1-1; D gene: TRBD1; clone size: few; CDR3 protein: CASSRPSGQAATEAFF; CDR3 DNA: TGCGCCAGCAGCCGCCCTTCGGGACAGGCGGCCACTGAAGCTTTCTTT
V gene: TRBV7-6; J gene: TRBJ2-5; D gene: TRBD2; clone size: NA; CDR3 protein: CASSSPRTSGEETQYF; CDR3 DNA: TGTGCCAGCAGCTCTCCCCGGACTAGCGGCGAAGAGACCCAGTACTTC
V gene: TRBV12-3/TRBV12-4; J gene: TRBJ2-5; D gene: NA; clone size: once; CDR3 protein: CASSLRRLKTQYF; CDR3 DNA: TGTGCCAGCAGTTTAAGGAGGCTGAAGACCCAGTACTTC
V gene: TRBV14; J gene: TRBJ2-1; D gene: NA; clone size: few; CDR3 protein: CASSQDFAFAYNEQFF; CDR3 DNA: TGTGCCAGCAGCCAAGATTTTGCATTTGCCTACAATGAGCAGTTCTTC
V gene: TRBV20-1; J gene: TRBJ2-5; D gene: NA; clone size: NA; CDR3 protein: CSASERGQETQYF; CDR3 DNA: TGCAGTGCTAGTGAACGGGGCCAAGAGACCCAGTACTTC
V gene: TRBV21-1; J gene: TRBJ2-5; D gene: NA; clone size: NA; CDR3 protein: CASSYGFHQETQYF; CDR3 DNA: TGTGCCAGCAGTTACGGGTTTCACCAAGAGACCCAGTACTTC